The 12 T cell receptor beta chains listed next were all sequenced from one sample in a study of blood T cell repertoires in COVID-19. Repertoires were generated with immunoSEQ multiplex PCR, while TCRdb's copy carries only in-frame clones and drops some. In the table there are 110,000 to 150,000 clones, more than 75% of which are singletons. Source material: peripheral blood. The source is a woman aged 40 to 55 with acute or convalescent COVID-19.

The rearrangement links TRBV9 to TRBJ1-3; D remains unclear. Germline V gives CDR1 SGDLS, CDR2 YYNGEE. The CDR3 has 16 amino acids. Trimming took off 0 bases at V and 3 bases at J, with 13 bases between the two ends. CDR3 region: CASSVDRGWGGNTIYF. CDR3 DNA sequence: TGTGCCAGCAGCGTAGATCGGGGTTGGGGTGGAAACACCATATATTTT.

This rearrangement joins TRBV28 to TRBJ2-4, with D hard to call. The CDR3 extends over 14 amino acids. The germline V gene has CDR1 MDHEN and CDR2 SYDVKM. V lost 4 bases and J lost 7, with 14 bases in between. The CDR3 here is CASSSSVRRNIQYF. In DNA form, the CDR3 reads TGTGCCAGCAGTTCTTCAGTACGGCGGAACATTCAGTACTTC.

This clone was picked up a small number of times. This chain uses TRBV6-2 or TRBV6-3 with TRBJ1-5, with D tentatively TRBD1 (6 bases). V lost 5 bases and J lost 6, with 20 bases in between. Per germline, CDR1 MNHEY and CDR2 SVGEGT. CDR3 length: 16 residues. This CDR3 is CASSRDRSGASQPQHF. CDR3 bases: TGTGCCAGCAGTCGCGACCGATCAGGGGCATCTCAGCCCCAGCATTTT.

V gene TRBV5-4 combines with J gene TRBJ2-2; 10 bases agree with TRBD2. CDR3 length: 15 residues. Per germline, CDR1 SGHNT and CDR2 YYREEE (reference sequence). J was trimmed by 3 bases and V by 4 bases; bases with no gene match: 3. CDR3 in DNA: TGTGCCAGCAGCCGAACTAGCGGGGACACCGGGGAGCTGTTTTTT. Amino acid sequence: CASSRTSGDTGELFF.

The chain's CDR3 is CASSLTVKNNSPLHF. The DNA for the CDR3 is TGTGCCAGCAGCTTAACAGTCAAGAATAATTCACCCCTCCACTTT. The chain uses TRBV28 and TRBJ1-6; D not resolved. Trimming stripped 6 bases from V and 5 bases from J, with 14 bases between. The CDR3 length is 15 residues. Per the germline V gene, CDR1 is MDHEN and CDR2 is SYDVKM.

This clone was found a few times. The chain couples TRBV6-2 or TRBV6-3 to TRBJ1-2; the D is unclear. The germline V gene has CDR1 MNHEY and CDR2 SVGEGT. V lost 2 bases, J lost 5 bases, and 15 bases lay in between. There are 15 residues in the CDR3. The CDR3 sequence is CASSYVGWGGYGYTF. CDR3 nucleotide sequence: TGTGCCAGCAGTTACGTCGGCTGGGGAGGATATGGCTACACCTTC.

The chain joins TRBV30 to TRBJ2-2; perhaps TRBD1 as D (6 bases). The CDR3 runs 15 residues. Deletions cut 3 bases from V and 5 bases from J, with 16 bases between. Germline V CDR1 and CDR2: GTSNPN, SVGIG (reference sequence). CDR3 coding DNA: TGTGCCTGGAGAGGTCCAGGGGCAGTGACCGGGGAGCTGTTTTTT. Translation: CAWRGPGAVTGELFF.

The chain employs TRBV2 and TRBJ1-5, with TRBD1 identical over 7 bases. V lost 6 bases to trimming and J lost 4 bases; unmatched junction nucleotides: 6. CDR1 and CDR2 (germline): SNHLY, FYNNEI. The CDR3 sequence is 14 residues long. The CDR3, as DNA: TGTGCCAGCAGGCTAGGGACAGTTAATCAGCCCCAGCATTTT. It is translated as CASRLGTVNQPQHF.

This sequence joins TRBV28 and TRBJ2-7; no clear D. The V gene's germline CDR1 is MDHEN and CDR2 SYDVKM. There are 13 residues in the CDR3. Trimming shortened V by 6 bases and J by 5 bases, and 14 bases separated the two germline ends. DNA for the CDR3: TGTGCCAGCAGCCTACACACGAGGAACGAGCAGTACTTC. Its protein product is CASSLHTRNEQYF.

CDR3 sequence: CASSLFSGGETQYF. Written as DNA, the CDR3 is TGTGCCAGCAGCTTATTCAGCGGGGGAGAGACCCAGTACTTC. The V call is TRBV7-6, the J call TRBJ2-5; 8 positions match TRBD2. This CDR3 comprises 14 residues. Per germline, CDR1 SGHVS and CDR2 FNYEAQ. J gave up 4 bases and V 2 bases, and 3 bases lay outside the gene matches.

V usage is TRBV7-9 and J usage is TRBJ2-4; 7 nucleotides line up with TRBD2. Unmatched junction bases numbered 16, after V lost 0 bases and J lost 5 bases. Looked up from germline, CDR1 is SEHNR and CDR2 is FQNEAQ (reference sequence). The CDR3 consists of 19 residues. CDR3: CASSLAGLGGPGGENIQYF. In DNA, the CDR3 is TGTGCCAGCAGCTTAGCAGGATTGGGAGGGCCCGGTGGGGAAAACATTCAGTACTTC.

The chain combines TRBV7-2 with TRBJ2-7; maybe TRBD1 (6 bases). Trimming pared 7 bases from V and 1 base from J, leaving 14 bases between. The CDR3 loop spans 14 amino acids. Germline loops: CDR1 SGHTA, CDR2 FQGNSA. This CDR3 reads CASTLSGVSYEQYF. In DNA form, the CDR3 reads TGTGCCAGCACCCTTTCAGGGGTTTCCTACGAGCAGTACTTC.